A single sample gave rise to the 27 T cell receptor beta chains below, sequenced in a study of regulatory T cells in long-lasting Graves disease. Sequencing libraries for TCR beta were prepared with iRepertoire HTBI primers and Arm-PCR of CDR3 regions. TCRdb re-derived calls from the multiplex PCR reads in MiXCR, one entry per CDR3 protein. The sample records under 800,000 distinct CDR3 sequences, approximately 15% being singletons. Documented time point: newly diagnosed GD, antithyroid drugs for less than 3 months. PBMC RNA served as the TCR library source. The sample was also linked to a second study, of T cells in Graves' hyperthyroidism and ophthalmopathy.

The sample here was peripheral blood mononuclear cells (PBMCs), taken at new diagnosis, from a patient treated with antithyroid drugs. Receptor source: a woman in her twenties or thirties with Graves disease.

The chain couples TRBV6-4 to TRBJ2-7; D is undetermined. There are 13 residues in the CDR3. V was shortened by 2 bases and J by 3 bases, with 8 bases between the two germline ends. Germline CDR1 and CDR2: MRHNA and SNTAGT. The DNA of the CDR3 is TGTGCCAGCAGTGACCGAGTGGGCTACGAGCAGTACTTC. Encoded protein: CASSDRVGYEQYF.

This clonotype was observed many times. The chain couples TRBV28 to TRBJ2-1, with 8 positions matching TRBD2. V lost 6 bases and J lost 0; bases outside the gene matches: 19. Germline V gives CDR1 MDHEN, CDR2 SYDVKM. CDR3 length equals 20 residues. This CDR3 reads CASSPDLREGLESSYNEQFF. The CDR3 DNA reads as TGTGCCAGCAGCCCGGATTTACGGGAGGGCCTTGAGAGCTCCTACAATGAGCAGTTCTTC.

This clonotype has more than one count but fewer than ten. The chain carries TRBV28 and TRBJ1-5, with TRBD1 identical over 7 bases. The germline gives CDR1 MDHEN, CDR2 SYDVKM. The CDR3 length is 15 residues. The V and J ends lost 6 bases and 2 bases, in that order; junction bases with no gene match: 7. CDR3 residues: CASRGMGTGNQPQHF. CDR3 nucleotides: TGTGCCAGCAGGGGGATGGGGACAGGCAATCAGCCCCAGCATTTT.

On this clonotype itself: A read error may explain this, as a much larger clone is one base away. The V and J genes are TRBV7-2 and TRBJ2-2, with D tentatively TRBD2 (5 bases). CDR3 length: 17 amino acids. CDR1 is SGHTA, CDR2 FQGNSA, per germline. V was trimmed by 5 bases and J by 0 bases, leaving 16 bases between them. The CDR3, as DNA: TGTGCCAGCAGCGCGTTAGTGGACTTCGCGAACACCGGGGAGCTGTTTTTT. Its translation: CASSALVDFANTGELFF.

The V and J genes are TRBV19 and TRBJ2-7; 10 nucleotides match TRBD2. In germline, CDR1 is LNHDA, CDR2 SQIVND (reference sequence). This CDR3 is built from 14 residues. The V gene end was trimmed by 4 bases and the J gene end by 3 bases; junction bases not matched to a gene: 3. The CDR3 sequence: CASSTRTSGYEQYF. Here the CDR3 DNA reads TGTGCCAGTAGTACCCGGACTAGCGGCTACGAGCAGTACTTC.

The rearrangement uses TRBV30 and TRBJ1-1; no reliable D call. The V gene lost 3 bases and the J gene lost 1 base, with 3 bases spanning the gap. The germline V gene encodes CDR1 GTSNPN and CDR2 SVGIG (reference sequence). CDR3 length: 11 residues. DNA for the CDR3: TGTGCCTGGAGCACGAACACTGAAGCTTTCTTT. Translating gives CAWSTNTEAFF.

This clonotype occurred a few times. The chain links TRBV28 to TRBJ2-5, with 7 bases aligning to TRBD2. Trimming removed 2 bases from V and 5 bases from J; junction bases left unmatched: 14. The CDR3 length is 17 residues. The germline V gene encodes CDR1 MDHEN and CDR2 SYDVKM. In nucleotides, the CDR3 is TGTGCCAGCAGTTTACCCTTCACTCCTACTAGCGCGGAGACCCAGTACTTC. This translates into CASSLPFTPTSAETQYF.

This clonotype was detected many times. The chain employs TRBV6-1 and TRBJ1-2; D is ambiguous. Trimming took off 5 bases at V and 4 bases at J, with 14 bases between the two ends. Germline lookup yields CDR1 MNHNS and CDR2 SASEGT. The CDR3 length is 14 residues. CDR3 residues: CASSPDMDPYGYTF. The CDR3 DNA reads as TGTGCCAGCAGTCCCGATATGGACCCCTATGGCTACACCTTC.

Many counts were recorded for this clonotype. The chain has TRBV12-3 or TRBV12-4 and TRBJ2-2; no firm D call. The CDR3 covers 14 residues. Trimming shortened V by 1 base and J by 4 bases, and 7 bases separated the two germline ends. In nucleotides, the CDR3 is TGTGCCAGCAGTTTAGGGCGGATCACCGGGGAGCTGTTTTTT. This codes for CASSLGRITGELFF.

The chain is built from TRBV12-3 or TRBV12-4 and TRBJ1-3; D is perhaps TRBD1 (6 bases). The CDR3 loop spans 15 amino acids. Trimming shortened V by 3 bases and J by 7 bases, and 16 bases separated the two germline ends. The CDR3, as DNA: TGTGCCAGCAGTTTCGAGTTTGGGGGCGGGAACACCATATATTTT. It encodes CASSFEFGGGNTIYF.

The rearrangement joins TRBV6-1 to TRBJ2-1; D is perhaps TRBD1 (6 bases). Trimming took 4 bases from V and 7 from J, leaving 23 bases between them. Germline CDR1 is MNHNS and CDR2 is SASEGT. This CDR3 region has 17 residues. The CDR3 loop reads CASSVVFGGSFLNEQFF. The CDR3 DNA sequence: TGTGCCAGCAGTGTGGTTTTTGGGGGCTCGTTCTTGAATGAGCAGTTCTTC.

A note on this clonotype: This is likely an artifact of a read error, given a far larger clone one base away. V gene TRBV7-9 combines with J gene TRBJ2-7; D not certain. CDR1 is SEHNR and CDR2 is FQNEAQ in the germline V gene (reference sequence). Trimming pared 5 bases from V and 7 bases from J, leaving 15 bases between. The CDR3 loop spans 13 amino acids. CDR3 residues: CASSQALGGEQYF. The CDR3 DNA reads TGTGCCAGCAGCCAAGCACTGGGTGGGGAGCAGTACTTC.

There are many counts of this clonotype. The chain is built from TRBV2 and TRBJ2-3; 9 nucleotides align to TRBD2. This CDR3 comprises 17 residues. Germline lookup yields CDR1 SNHLY and CDR2 FYNNEI. Losses at the gene ends were 5 bases for V and 3 bases for J; bases not matched to a gene: 12. The CDR3 nucleotides are TGTGCCAGCAGTCTTTACGGGACTAGCACGATAACAGATACGCAGTATTTT. Translating gives CASSLYGTSTITDTQYF.

This clonotype was seen at least ten times. V is TRBV11-3 and J is TRBJ2-5; no clear D. There are 12 residues in the CDR3. Germline V gene sequence: CDR1 SGHNT, CDR2 YENEEA. V lost 9 bases and J lost 2, with 10 bases in between. The CDR3 DNA is TGTGCCAGTTCAGGCGTACAAGAGACCCAGTACTTC. Its protein product is CASSGVQETQYF.

This clonotype was detected a few times. This chain joins TRBV19 and TRBJ1-1, with D perhaps TRBD1 (5 bases). The CDR3 sequence is 15 residues long. Germline V gene sequence: CDR1 LNHDA, CDR2 SQIVND (reference sequence). V was cut by 7 bases and J by 5 bases, with 20 bases left in between. The CDR3 here is CASTVPGVWRTEAFF. CDR3 bases: TGTGCCAGTACTGTACCGGGGGTCTGGCGGACTGAAGCTTTCTTT.

The V call is TRBV7-9, the J call TRBJ2-4, with TRBD1 identical over 7 bases. V was clipped by 5 bases and J by 13 bases; unmatched bases: 8. The CDR3 runs to 12 residues. Germline CDR1 reads SEHNR; CDR2 reads FQNEAQ (reference sequence). The CDR3 DNA reads as TGTGCCAGCAGCCCGATGGGACAGTTACAGTACTTC. Protein product: CASSPMGQLQYF.

This clonotype was observed many times. V and J are TRBV28 and TRBJ1-4; D possibly corresponds to TRBD1 (5 bases). V was trimmed by 4 bases and J by 8 bases, leaving 26 bases between them. Germline loops: CDR1 MDHEN, CDR2 SYDVKM. This CDR3 has 18 residues. CDR3 region: CASSSYNLQGSPYEKLFF. The CDR3, as DNA: TGTGCCAGCAGTTCCTACAACCTCCAGGGATCCCCCTACGAAAAACTGTTTTTT.

J is TRBJ2-3 and V is TRBV28; TRBD1 is a possible D gene (6 bases). The germline V and J ends were trimmed by 0 bases and 3 bases, with 10 bases remaining between them. This CDR3 is 15 amino acids long. In germline, CDR1 is MDHEN, CDR2 SYDVKM. The CDR3: CASSLWTGGTDTQYF. The DNA of the CDR3 is TGTGCCAGCAGTTTATGGACAGGTGGAACAGATACGCAGTATTTT.

The chain combines TRBV6-1 with TRBJ1-5; unclear D gene. CDR1 is MNHNS, CDR2 SASEGT, per germline. CDR3 length equals 17 residues. The germline V and J ends were trimmed by 6 bases and 3 bases, with 21 bases remaining between them. CDR3 amino acids: CASSSGMMWSTNQPQHF. In DNA, the CDR3 is TGTGCCAGCAGCTCGGGGATGATGTGGAGTACCAATCAGCCCCAGCATTTT.

The genes are TRBV7-9 and TRBJ2-7; D possibly corresponds to TRBD2 (6 bases). Germline V gene sequence: CDR1 SEHNR, CDR2 FQNEAQ (reference sequence). Trimming pared 7 bases from V and 1 base from J, leaving 8 bases between. The CDR3 has 12 amino acids. CDR3 coding DNA: TGTGCCAGCACCGGGGGTTCCTACGAGCAGTACTTC. It translates to CASTGGSYEQYF. The complete variable domain, with remaining parts taken from reference TRBV7-9 and TRBJ2-7, reads DTGVSQNPRHKITKRGQNVTFRCDPISEHNRLYWYRQTLGQGPEFLTYFQNEAQLEKSRLLSDRFSAERPKGSFSTLEIQRTEQGDSAMYLCASTGGSYEQYFGPGTRLTVT.

This clonotype was counted between two and nine times. V and J are TRBV10-3 and TRBJ1-5; D not resolved. V dropped 4 bases and J dropped 5 bases, with 12 bases sitting between them. Germline V gene data show CDR1 as ENHRY and CDR2 as SYGVKD. The CDR3 is made up of 14 amino acids. The CDR3 sequence: CAISVGRIDQPQHF. The CDR3 DNA reads as TGTGCCATCAGTGTGGGCAGAATCGATCAGCCCCAGCATTTT.

The chain is built from TRBV30 and TRBJ1-2; 9 positions match TRBD1. The length of the CDR3 is 14 residues. Germline CDR1 is GTSNPN and CDR2 is SVGIG (reference sequence). V dropped 1 base and J dropped 10; count of bases not matched to a gene: 10. The CDR3, as DNA: TGTGCCTGGAGTGAGGGAACGACAGGGGGGGACTACACCTTC. Its protein product is CAWSEGTTGGDYTF.

This clonotype was recorded a few times. The chain combines TRBV7-9 with TRBJ1-4; 11 bases align to TRBD1. The J segment lost 9 bases and the V segment lost 4 bases, leaving 4 bases of the junction unmatched. Germline V gene data show CDR1 as SEHNR and CDR2 as FQNEAQ (reference sequence). There are 14 residues in the CDR3. The CDR3 DNA reads TGTGCCAGCAGCTCGGGACAGGGGGTAAAAAAACTGTTTTTT. This translates into CASSSGQGVKKLFF.

The genes are TRBV20-1 and TRBJ2-3, with D hard to call. V dropped 3 bases and J dropped 6 bases, with 13 bases sitting between them. Germline V lookup: CDR1 DFQATT, CDR2 SNEGSKA (reference sequence). The CDR3 loop spans 13 amino acids. The CDR3 DNA sequence: TGCAGTGCTAGTCTTAAGAATGGCGATACGCAGTATTTT. Translated: CSASLKNGDTQYF.

Comment on this clonotype: Because the CDR3 is missing its conserved closing phenylalanine or tryptophan, this is likely a read error. The chain is built from TRBV28 and TRBJ1-1; D is undetermined. This CDR3 is built from 17 residues. Germline V lookup: CDR1 MDHEN, CDR2 SYDVKM. Trimming removed 5 bases from V and 3 bases from J, with 22 bases in between. This CDR3 is CASSRHLRSPVDTEAFL. Written as DNA, the CDR3 is TGTGCCAGCAGTCGACACCTACGGAGCCCGGTTGACACTGAAGCTTTCCTT.

The chain combines TRBV6-5 with TRBJ1-5; possibly TRBD1 for D (5 bases). CDR3 size: 13 residues. Germline CDR1 and CDR2: MNHEY and SVGAGI. The V gene lost 2 bases and the J gene lost 6 bases, with 8 bases spanning the gap. CDR3 sequence reads: CASSYGGIQPQHF. The CDR3 region has the DNA TGTGCCAGCAGTTACGGGGGGATTCAGCCCCAGCATTTT.

Ten or more counts support this clonotype. The rearrangement links TRBV7-2 to TRBJ2-7, with 10 bases lining up with TRBD2. This CDR3 contains 15 residues. Per the germline V gene, CDR1 is SGHTA and CDR2 is FQGNSA. The junction had 4 bases not matched to a gene; V was cut back by 2 bases and J by 3 bases. This chain's CDR3 is CASSLRRTSGYEQYF. CDR3 DNA sequence: TGTGCCAGCAGCTTAAGAAGGACTAGCGGCTACGAGCAGTACTTC.